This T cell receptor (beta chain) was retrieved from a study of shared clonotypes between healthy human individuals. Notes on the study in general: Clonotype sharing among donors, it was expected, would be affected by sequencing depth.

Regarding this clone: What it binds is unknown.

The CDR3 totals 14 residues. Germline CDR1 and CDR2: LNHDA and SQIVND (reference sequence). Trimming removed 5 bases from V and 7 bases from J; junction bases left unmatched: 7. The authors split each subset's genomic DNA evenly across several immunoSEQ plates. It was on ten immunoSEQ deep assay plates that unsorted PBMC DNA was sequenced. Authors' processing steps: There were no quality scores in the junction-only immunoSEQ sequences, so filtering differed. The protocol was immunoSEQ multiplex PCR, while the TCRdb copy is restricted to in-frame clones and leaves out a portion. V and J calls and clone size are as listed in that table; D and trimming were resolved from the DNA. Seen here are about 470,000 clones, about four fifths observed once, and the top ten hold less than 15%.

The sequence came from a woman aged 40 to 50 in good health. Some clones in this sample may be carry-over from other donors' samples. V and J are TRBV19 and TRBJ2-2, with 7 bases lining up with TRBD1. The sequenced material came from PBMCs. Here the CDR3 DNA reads TGTGCCAGTAGTGTTGACAGGGAGATCGGGGAGCTGTTTTTT. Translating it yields CASSVDREIGELFF. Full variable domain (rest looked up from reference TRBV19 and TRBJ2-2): DGGITQSPKYLFRKEGQNVTLSCEQNLNHDAMYWYRQDPGQGLRLIYYSQIVNDFQKGDIAEGYSVSREKKESFPLTVTSAQKNPTAFYLCASSVDREIGELFFGEGSRLTVL.